This section outlines one T cell receptor beta chain sequence together with its context. Its matching antigen is unknown. The sample comes from a study of shared clonotypes between healthy human individuals. Whole-study context: Each donor's CD4 naive and CD4 memory cells filled three plates apiece, CD8 naive two, and CD8 memory one. Regarding the study as a whole: Exclusively blood specimens were collected; tissue repertoires likely differ.

The CDR3 spans 12 residues. Germline CDR1 reads SGHTA; CDR2 reads FQGNSA. V lost 1 base and J lost 8, with 8 bases in between. The data were produced by immunoSEQ multiplex PCR, yet TCRdb's version contains in-frame clones alone and is incomplete. The data contain 2 million to 3 million clones, over 85% of them singletons. Input material: naive CD4+ T cells from PBMCs. Subset noted: CD45RA+ positively selected. This TCR was recovered from a man between 18 and 35 years old in good health. Some clones in this sample may be carry-over from other donors' samples. The chain recombines TRBV7-2 with TRBJ1-2; D not certain. The CDR3 DNA follows: TGTGCCAGCAGCTTAGATGTTCGGGGCTACACCTTC. This sequence encodes CASSLDVRGYTF.